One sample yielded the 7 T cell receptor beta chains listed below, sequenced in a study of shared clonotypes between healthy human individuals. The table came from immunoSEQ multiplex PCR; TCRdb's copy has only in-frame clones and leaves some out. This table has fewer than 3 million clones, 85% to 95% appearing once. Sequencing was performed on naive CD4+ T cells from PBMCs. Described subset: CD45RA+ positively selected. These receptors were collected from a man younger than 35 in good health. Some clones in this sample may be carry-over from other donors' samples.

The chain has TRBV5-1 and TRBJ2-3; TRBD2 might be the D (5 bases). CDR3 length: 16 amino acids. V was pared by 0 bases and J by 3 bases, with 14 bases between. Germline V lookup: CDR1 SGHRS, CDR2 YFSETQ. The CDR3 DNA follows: TGCGCCAGCAGCTTGGTATCCGGGGAAGGGACAGATACGCAGTATTTT. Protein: CASSLVSGEGTDTQYF.

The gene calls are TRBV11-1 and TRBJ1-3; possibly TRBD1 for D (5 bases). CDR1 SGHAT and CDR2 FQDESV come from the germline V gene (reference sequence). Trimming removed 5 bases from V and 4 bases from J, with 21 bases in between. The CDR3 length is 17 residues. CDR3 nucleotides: TGTGCCAGCAGCCCCCCGGGGGTTCTGGTGTGGGGAAACACCATATATTTT. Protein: CASSPPGVLVWGNTIYF. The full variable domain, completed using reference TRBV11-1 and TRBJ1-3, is EAEVAQSPRYKITEKSQAVAFWCDPISGHATLYWYRQILGQGPELLVQFQDESVVDDSQLPKDRFSAERLKGVDSTLKIQPAELGDSAMYLCASSPPGVLVWGNTIYFGEGSWLTVV.

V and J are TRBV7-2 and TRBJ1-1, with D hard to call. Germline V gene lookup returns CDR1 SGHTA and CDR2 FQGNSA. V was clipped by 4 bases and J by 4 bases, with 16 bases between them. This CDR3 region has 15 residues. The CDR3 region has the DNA TGTGCCAGCAGCTCTAGTCGGGGAGTAGTCACTGAAGCTTTCTTT. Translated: CASSSSRGVVTEAFF.

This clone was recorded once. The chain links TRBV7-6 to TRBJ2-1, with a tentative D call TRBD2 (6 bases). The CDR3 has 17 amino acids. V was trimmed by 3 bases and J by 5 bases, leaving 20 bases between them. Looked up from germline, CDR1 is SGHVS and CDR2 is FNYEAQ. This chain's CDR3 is CASSLPEGRGGNNEQFF. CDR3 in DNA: TGTGCCAGCAGCTTGCCGGAGGGGCGGGGCGGAAACAATGAGCAGTTCTTC.

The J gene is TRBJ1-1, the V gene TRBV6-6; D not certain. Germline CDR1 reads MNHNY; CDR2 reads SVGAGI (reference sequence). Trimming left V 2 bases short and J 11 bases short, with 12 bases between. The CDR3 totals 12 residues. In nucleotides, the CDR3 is TGTGCCAGCAGTTACCGGGGTGAGTCCGCTTTCTTT. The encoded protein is CASSYRGESAFF.

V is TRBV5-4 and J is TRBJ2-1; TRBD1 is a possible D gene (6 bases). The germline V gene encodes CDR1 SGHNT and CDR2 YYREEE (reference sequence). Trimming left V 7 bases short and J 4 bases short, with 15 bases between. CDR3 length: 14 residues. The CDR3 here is CASGRSQGYNEQFF. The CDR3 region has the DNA TGTGCCAGCGGGCGCAGTCAGGGGTACAATGAGCAGTTCTTC. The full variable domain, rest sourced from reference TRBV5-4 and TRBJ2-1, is ETGVTQSPTHLIKTRGQQVTLRCSSQSGHNTVSWYQQALGQGPQFIFQYYREEENGRGNFPPRFSGLQFPNYSSELNVNALELDDSALYLCASGRSQGYNEQFFGPGTRLTVL.

The CDR3 sequence is CASSQGDLNTEAFF. The DNA of the CDR3 is TGCGCCAGCAGCCAAGGGGACCTTAACACTGAAGCTTTCTTT. This chain uses TRBV4-1 with TRBJ1-1; TRBD1 might be the D (5 bases). Germline V CDR1 and CDR2: MGHRA, YSYEKL. The CDR3 consists of 14 residues. The V end lost 1 base, the J end lost 2 bases, and 8 bases lay between the germline ends.